The 23 T cell receptor beta chains below all came from one sample that was sequenced in a study of identical twins. TCRdb recomputed calls from the 5' RACE reads with MiXCR, one row per CDR3 protein. This sample has approximately 410,000 distinct CDR3 sequences, with approximately 17% found just once. The specimen was naive T cells sorted from blood. The receptors here all came from a man in his forties or fifties in good health.

This chain links TRBV11-2 with TRBJ2-1; possibly TRBD1 for D (6 bases). The CDR3 is 15 amino acids. CDR1 and CDR2 from the germline V gene are SGHAT and FQNNGV. Trimming shortened V by 4 bases and J by 7 bases, and 17 bases separated the two germline ends. The CDR3 region has the DNA TGTGCCAGCAGCTCCTTTGAGGGGGAAATGAATGAGCAGTTCTTC. It codes for CASSSFEGEMNEQFF.

The chain joins TRBV12-3 or TRBV12-4 to TRBJ2-5, with 10 bases that match TRBD1. V lost 7 bases to trimming and J lost 5 bases; unmatched junction nucleotides: 10. The CDR3 extends over 15 amino acids. CDR3 coding DNA: TGTGCCAGCACCCCCGATGACAGGGGGCGGGAGACCCAGTACTTC. It encodes CASTPDDRGRETQYF.

The V gene is TRBV11-3, the J gene TRBJ2-1; D is unclear. Germline V gene data show CDR1 as SGHNT and CDR2 as YENEEA. V was pared by 2 bases and J by 10 bases, with 9 bases between. The CDR3 has 12 residues. The CDR3 loop is CASSLNAHEQFF. DNA for the CDR3: TGTGCCAGCAGCTTAAACGCTCACGAGCAGTTCTTC.

The CDR3 here is CSANPGTFNEQFF. DNA for the CDR3: TGCAGTGCTAATCCAGGGACTTTCAATGAGCAGTTCTTC. This chain connects TRBV20-1 to TRBJ2-1, with a possible D match to TRBD2 (6 bases). The length of the CDR3 is 13 residues. The V and J ends lost 4 bases and 6 bases respectively, with 13 bases between them. The germline V gene has CDR1 DFQATT and CDR2 SNEGSKA (reference sequence).

The chain has TRBV29-1 and TRBJ1-5, with TRBD1 matching 7 bases. CDR3 length: 13 residues. The germline CDR1 and CDR2 sequences are SQVTM and ANQGSEA. V was pared by 6 bases and J by 5 bases, with 7 bases of the junction left unmatched. CDR3 loop: CSVKTGRDQPQHF. The CDR3 nucleotides read TGCAGCGTCAAGACAGGGAGAGATCAGCCCCAGCATTTT.

The rearrangement joins TRBV6-5 to TRBJ2-1; no definite D call. V lost 4 bases and J lost 2, with 9 bases in between. The germline V gene has CDR1 MNHEY and CDR2 SVGAGI. The CDR3 spans 14 residues. In nucleotides, the CDR3 is TGTGCCAGCAGTTCGGCCCTCACCTACAATGAGCAGTTCTTC. Its translation is CASSSALTYNEQFF.

This clonotype showed up many times. The rearrangement joins TRBV20-1 to TRBJ1-1; D uncertain. Per germline, CDR1 DFQATT and CDR2 SNEGSKA (reference sequence). The CDR3 is 15 amino acids. The V gene lost 5 bases and the J gene lost 1 base, with 17 bases spanning the gap. The CDR3 DNA reads TGCAGTGCTCCACGGGAGGGAAGGGCGAACACTGAAGCTTTCTTT. It specifies CSAPREGRANTEAFF.

The chain is built from TRBV9 and TRBJ2-3; TRBD1 matches at 8 bases. In germline, CDR1 is SGDLS, CDR2 YYNGEE. This CDR3 has 15 amino acids. Trimming at V came to 0 bases and at J to 1 base, leaving 1 base not matched to a gene. The CDR3 region is CASSVAGQGTDTQYF. CDR3 bases: TGTGCCAGCAGCGTAGCGGGACAGGGCACAGATACGCAGTATTTT.

This chain links TRBV20-1 with TRBJ2-5; D is unresolved. Germline V lookup: CDR1 DFQATT, CDR2 SNEGSKA (reference sequence). The CDR3 has 13 residues. V shed 7 bases and J shed 2 bases, with 14 bases lying between them. CDR3 DNA sequence: TGCAGTGATACCAGGCAAGCACAAGAGACCCAGTACTTC. Its translation is CSDTRQAQETQYF.

This clonotype has ten or more counts. The chain has TRBV29-1 and TRBJ2-5, with D possibly TRBD1 on 6 matching bases. V gave up 0 bases and J gave up 1 base, with 12 bases separating them. CDR1 and CDR2 from the germline V gene are SQVTM and ANQGSEA. The CDR3 totals 15 residues. CDR3 in DNA: TGCAGCGTTGAAGATCTGGACAGACTCCAAGAGACCCAGTACTTC. Amino acids: CSVEDLDRLQETQYF.

The rearrangement uses TRBV12-3 or TRBV12-4 and TRBJ2-3; 14 bases agree with TRBD2. V lost 6 bases to trimming and J lost 5 bases; unmatched junction nucleotides: 13. The CDR3 runs to 18 residues. CDR3 protein: CASSEGLAGVGVGDTQYF. CDR3 DNA sequence: TGTGCCAGCAGCGAGGGACTAGCGGGAGTAGGGGTGGGAGATACGCAGTATTTT.

J is TRBJ2-6 and V is TRBV10-3; D not resolved. Germline V gene lookup returns CDR1 ENHRY and CDR2 SYGVKD. V dropped 2 bases and J dropped 4 bases, with 21 bases sitting between them. CDR3 length: 19 residues. For the CDR3, the DNA is TGTGCCATCAGTGAGCCAGGTCTAGTTCACTTCTCAGGGGCCAACGTCCTGACTTTC. Amino acid sequence: CAISEPGLVHFSGANVLTF.

V gene TRBV4-2 combines with J gene TRBJ2-7; TRBD1 matches at 7 bases. V lost 3 bases to trimming and J lost 0 bases; unmatched junction nucleotides: 5. The CDR3 is 15 residues long. Germline lookup yields CDR1 LGHNA and CDR2 YNFKEQ. The CDR3 spells CASSHGTAGSYEQYF. The CDR3 DNA follows: TGTGCCAGCAGCCACGGGACAGCCGGCTCCTACGAGCAGTACTTC.

The genes are TRBV5-4 and TRBJ2-7; 8 bases are a match to TRBD1. Germline V gene lookup returns CDR1 SGHNT and CDR2 YYREEE (reference sequence). The CDR3 covers 14 residues. Trimming removed 4 bases from V and 5 bases from J; junction bases left unmatched: 8. CDR3 residues: CASSRGQGANEQYF. DNA of the CDR3: TGTGCCAGCAGCCGGGGGCAGGGGGCAAACGAGCAGTACTTC.

This clonotype was seen a few times. The chain joins TRBV2 to TRBJ2-5; the D gene is possibly TRBD2 (5 bases). Trimming took 7 bases from V and 5 from J, leaving 20 bases between them. Germline V gene sequence: CDR1 SNHLY, CDR2 FYNNEI. The CDR3 is 15 residues long. CDR3 region: CASNFRGQPGETQYF. The CDR3, as DNA: TGTGCCAGCAATTTTCGGGGTCAACCCGGGGAGACCCAGTACTTC.

This sequence joins TRBV5-1 and TRBJ1-4; TRBD1 aligns across 7 bases. CDR3 size: 15 residues. Germline CDR1 SGHRS, CDR2 YFSETQ. V shed 4 bases, J shed 4 bases, and the junction held 7 bases outside the gene matches. CDR3 sequence reads: CASSPSGTDNEKLFF. CDR3 DNA: TGCGCCAGCAGCCCGTCCGGGACAGATAATGAAAAACTGTTTTTT.

This rearrangement joins TRBV28 to TRBJ2-1; 9 nucleotides match TRBD1. The trim removed 2 bases at V and 7 bases at J, leaving 12 bases unmatched. This CDR3 spans 17 amino acids. Germline V gene lookup returns CDR1 MDHEN and CDR2 SYDVKM. For the CDR3, the DNA is TGTGCCAGCAGTTTAGCCTCCGGGACAGGGTATAGAAATGAGCAGTTCTTC. It translates to CASSLASGTGYRNEQFF.

This clonotype appeared many times. The chain combines TRBV12-3 or TRBV12-4 with TRBJ2-2; TRBD2 might be the D (6 bases). The CDR3 length is 14 residues. The ends were cut back, 6 bases at V and 3 bases at J, with 11 bases in the middle. The CDR3 sequence: CASSWGEDTGELFF. The CDR3 bases are TGTGCCAGCAGCTGGGGGGAGGACACCGGGGAGCTGTTTTTT.

In this sample, this clonotype turned up a few times. This chain uses TRBV7-1 with TRBJ2-5, with 12 bases fitting TRBD2. TRBV7-1 carries the ORF label, with uncertain function. The CDR3 spans 18 residues. V was pared by 2 bases and J by 6 bases, with 13 bases of the junction left unmatched. The CDR3 sequence: CASSSLAGGPVLYKTQYF. Written as DNA, the CDR3 is TGTGCCAGCAGCTCACTAGCGGGAGGGCCTGTGCTTTACAAGACCCAGTACTTC.

This clonotype has a count of ten or more. J is TRBJ2-3 and V is TRBV7-3; TRBD2 matches at 9 bases. The CDR3 is 15 residues long. With V trimmed by 5 bases and J by 0 bases, 3 bases remained unmatched. Germline CDR1 and CDR2: SGHTA and FQGTGA. This chain's CDR3 is CASSPLAGSTDTQYF. DNA for the CDR3: TGTGCCAGCAGCCCTCTAGCGGGGAGCACAGATACGCAGTATTTT. Supplemented by reference TRBV7-3 and TRBJ2-3, the full variable domain reads GAGVSQTPSNKVTEKGKYVELRCDPISGHTALYWYRQSLGQGPEFLIYFQGTGAADDSGLPNDRFFAVRPEGSVSTLKIQRTERGDSAVYLCASSPLAGSTDTQYFGPGTRLTVL.

This rearrangement joins TRBV6-2 or TRBV6-3 to TRBJ1-6; no reliable D call. Per germline, CDR1 MNHEY and CDR2 SVGEGT. V lost 7 bases, J lost 5 bases, and 12 bases lay in between. The CDR3 extends over 14 amino acids. The chain's CDR3 is CASTYVRNNSPLHF. In nucleotides, the CDR3 is TGTGCCAGCACCTACGTTCGGAATAATTCACCCCTCCACTTT.

This clonotype was counted between two and nine times. V and J are TRBV4-1 and TRBJ1-1; D is undetermined. V lost 6 bases, J lost 0 bases, and 17 bases lay in between. The CDR3 runs to 16 residues. CDR1 and CDR2 (germline): MGHRA, YSYEKL. The CDR3 nucleotides are TGCGCCAGCAGGGAAGGACGGCCGCTCATGAACACTGAAGCTTTCTTT. Translated: CASREGRPLMNTEAFF.

Concerning this clonotype: This may stem from a read error, because a much larger clone lies one nucleotide away. This chain uses TRBV29-1 with TRBJ2-5, with a weak D call TRBD2 (7 bases). Per the germline V gene, CDR1 is SQVTM and CDR2 is ANQGSEA. The CDR3 is 11 residues long. CDR3 DNA: TGCAGCGTTGGGGGGCGGGAGACCCGGTACTTC. Protein: CSVGGRETRYF.